Listed below are T cell receptor beta chains from one sample, sequenced in a study of shared clonotypes between healthy human individuals. Profiled with immunoSEQ multiplex PCR; TCRdb holds only in-frame clones, not every one. The sample consists of about 580,000 clones, 95% to 98% of them appearing once. The sequencing sample was made of naive CD8+ T cells sorted from blood. Source of these receptors: a man between 25 and 39 years old in good health. CDR3s include the opening cysteine and the closing phenylalanine or tryptophan. The order of the fields is clone size, D gene, V gene, J gene, CDR3 DNA, CDR3 protein. The D gene is left open where the match is weak. Not every row has a clone size; where given, it reads once, few, many or a size class.

>once|NA|TRBV27|TRBJ2-7
TGTGCCAGCAGTTTGTCGGGGTTCAACGAGCAGTACTTC
CASSLSGFNEQYF
>NA|NA|TRBV27|TRBJ2-1
TGTGCCAGCAGTTTCTCCGGGGTCAATGAGCAGTTCTTC
CASSFSGVNEQFF
>NA|NA|TRBV7-2|TRBJ2-1
TGTGCCAGCAGCTCGGGACCAACCCCTAGGGATGAGCAGTTCTTC
CASSSGPTPRDEQFF
>NA|TRBD1|TRBV5-6|TRBJ2-3
TGTGCCAGCAGCGCCCCGGGACAGAACGATACGCAGTATTTT
CASSAPGQNDTQYF
>NA|NA|TRBV7-6|TRBJ2-1
TGTGCCAGCAGCTTAGTGGCAGGAGCCTACAATGAGCAGTTCTTC
CASSLVAGAYNEQFF
>NA|NA|TRBV6-5|TRBJ2-1
TGTGCCAGCAGTGCACAGGAAAATGAGCAGTTCTTC
CASSAQENEQFF
>NA|NA|TRBV7-9|TRBJ2-7
TGTGCCAGCAGCTTAGGGACAGCTTACGAGCAGTACTTC
CASSLGTAYEQYF
>NA|NA|TRBV9|TRBJ2-4
TGTGCCAGCAGCGATGACAGAATGAGCAAAAACATTCAGTACTTC
CASSDDRMSKNIQYF
>NA|TRBD2|TRBV19|TRBJ2-7
TGTGCCAGTAGTCCCGTCGCGGGAGGCCCCCCCGAGCAGTACTTC
CASSPVAGGPPEQYF
>NA|NA|TRBV7-9|TRBJ2-7
TGTGCCAGCAGCTTAGTAGGGGAGGCCGGCGGAGAGCAGTACTTC
CASSLVGEAGGEQYF
>once|TRBD1|TRBV7-2|TRBJ2-2
TGTGCCAGCTCCCCCCGGGACAGGGGGACCGGGGAGCTGTTTTTT
CASSPRDRGTGELFF
>once|TRBD2|TRBV5-6|TRBJ2-7
TGTGCCAGCAGCTTGGCTGCAGGGAGGGAGGATCCACAGTACTTC
CASSLAAGREDPQYF
>NA|TRBD2|TRBV27|TRBJ2-3
TGTGCCAGCAGTTTAAACCCCGCTAGGCGGGAGCGGACAGATACGCAGTATTTT
CASSLNPARRERTDTQYF
>NA|TRBD2|TRBV14|TRBJ2-7
TGTGCCAGCAGCCAAGATTGGGGAGGGCGATCCTACGAGCAGTACTTC
CASSQDWGGRSYEQYF
>NA|TRBD2|TRBV9|TRBJ2-7
TGTGCCAGCAGCGTGGGACTAGCGGGAGGGTCGAGCGAGCAGTACTTC
CASSVGLAGGSSEQYF
>NA|NA|TRBV27|TRBJ2-1
TGTGCCAGCAGCCCTGACAGAAGAGTATACAATGAGCAGTTCTTC
CASSPDRRVYNEQFF
>NA|NA|TRBV11-2|TRBJ2-5
TGTGCCAGCAGCTTATTTACGGGGGAATACCAAGAGACCCAGTACTTC
CASSLFTGEYQETQYF
>NA|NA|TRBV19|TRBJ2-7
TGTGCCAGTAGTATATATCTGGGCGGTACCTACGAGCAGTACTTC
CASSIYLGGTYEQYF
>once|TRBD2|TRBV13|TRBJ2-1
TGTGCCAGCAGCACCGGGACTAGCGGGAGCGATGAGCAGTTCTTC
CASSTGTSGSDEQFF
>NA|NA|TRBV4-1|TRBJ2-1
TGCGCCAGCAGCCAACACCGGGGAGAGGGGCAGTTCTTC
CASSQHRGEGQFF
>NA|TRBD1|TRBV25-1|TRBJ1-1
TGTGCCAGCAGCCGACAGGGGCGAACTGAAGCTTTCTTT
CASSRQGRTEAFF
>NA|NA|TRBV4-1|TRBJ2-5
TGCGCCAGCAGCCAAGATAACGAGGTTCATGAGACCCAGTACTTC
CASSQDNEVHETQYF
>NA|NA|TRBV7-9|TRBJ1-2
TGTGCCAGCAGCTTAAACGACTACACCTTC
CASSLNDYTF
>once|TRBD2|TRBV7-9|TRBJ2-1
TGTGCCAGCAGCCCCGGGACTAGCGTCGACAATGAGCAGTTCTTC
CASSPGTSVDNEQFF
>few|TRBD1|TRBV9|TRBJ1-2
TGTGCCAGCAGCGGAGTGGGACAGAATGGCTACACCTTC
CASSGVGQNGYTF
>NA|NA|TRBV7-8|TRBJ1-2
TGTGCCAGCAGCTTAGAATATATGGTAACGCATGGCTACACCTTC
CASSLEYMVTHGYTF
>NA|TRBD1|TRBV5-1|TRBJ2-7
TGCGCCAGCAGCTTAAGGGGACAGGTCCACGAGCAGTACTTC
CASSLRGQVHEQYF
>NA|NA|TRBV7-9|TRBJ1-1
TGTGCCAGCAGCTCTCTGCTTCCAGAAGCTTTCTTT
CASSSLLPEAFF